The 8 T cell receptor beta chains in this list originate from one sample, sequenced in a study of blood T cells in healthy people across ages. Together with a sample-barcoded 5' primer, a J-beta primer mix was included in a second PCR lasting about 7 to 11 cycles. MiXCR was run by TCRdb on the 5' RACE reads, yielding one entry per CDR3 protein. The table records 850,000 to 1,300,000 distinct CDR3 sequences, roughly 45% of them present only once. Input material: blood. The source of these receptors is a woman aged 55-70 years in good health.

The genes are TRBV20-1 and TRBJ2-2; D might be TRBD1 or TRBD2, each matching 5 bases. V shed 0 bases and J shed 0 bases, with 11 bases lying between them. Germline loops: CDR1 DFQATT, CDR2 SNEGSKA (reference sequence). This CDR3 is 16 amino acids long. The CDR3 coding sequence is TGCAGTGCTAGAGATCCTTGGGGGTCGAACACCGGGGAGCTGTTTTTT. It encodes CSARDPWGSNTGELFF.

The chain joins TRBV20-1 to TRBJ1-6; TRBD1 is a possible D gene (5 bases). Between the trimmed V and J ends, which lost 5 bases and 4 bases, there was a span of 9 bases. This CDR3 region has 13 residues. CDR1 and CDR2 (germline): DFQATT, SNEGSKA (reference sequence). The CDR3 sequence: CSASTAYNSPLHF. The DNA of the CDR3 is TGCAGTGCTTCGACAGCTTATAATTCACCCCTCCACTTT.

Only a few counts were recorded for this clonotype. The chain employs TRBV7-2 and TRBJ2-7; possibly TRBD1 or TRBD2 for D (6 bases each). The germline V and J ends were trimmed by 0 bases and 2 bases, with 14 bases remaining between them. Germline CDR1 and CDR2: SGHTA and FQGNSA. The CDR3 runs 16 residues. The CDR3 DNA is TGTGCCAGCAGCTTAGCGGGGGCTAGCGTACCCTACGAGCAGTACTTC. Its translation is CASSLAGASVPYEQYF. The entire variable domain, with the rest obtained from reference TRBV7-2 and TRBJ2-7, is as follows: GAGVSQSPSNKVTEKGKDVELRCDPISGHTALYWYRQSLGQGLEFLIYFQGNSAPDKSGLPSDRFSAERTGGSVSTLTIQRTQQEDSAVYLCASSLAGASVPYEQYFGPGTRLTVT.

This chain joins TRBV4-1 and TRBJ2-5; D unresolved. Trimming stripped 1 base from V and 4 bases from J, with 16 bases between. CDR1 is MGHRA, CDR2 YSYEKL, per germline. This CDR3 contains 16 residues. CDR3 amino acids: CASSQALVRPGETQYF. The CDR3 bases are TGCGCCAGCAGCCAAGCTCTGGTCCGTCCAGGAGAGACCCAGTACTTC.

The V call is TRBV2, the J call TRBJ2-5; D not certain. The V end lost 4 bases, the J end lost 5 bases, and 8 bases lay between the germline ends. Germline CDR1 is SNHLY and CDR2 is FYNNEI. This CDR3 is 12 amino acids long. CDR3 sequence: CASSAGRETQYF. The CDR3 DNA follows: TGTGCCAGCAGTGCGGGTAGGGAGACCCAGTACTTC.

A few counts support this clonotype. This chain connects TRBV4-1 to TRBJ2-1, with 9 bases lining up with TRBD2. After removal of 2 bases from V and 5 bases from J, the junction contained 4 bases not matched to a gene. This CDR3 contains 15 residues. Germline V lookup: CDR1 MGHRA, CDR2 YSYEKL. CDR3 DNA sequence: TGCGCCAGCAGCCAAAGGCCTAGCGGGGACAATGAGCAGTTCTTC. Residues: CASSQRPSGDNEQFF.

The chain is built from TRBV5-4 and TRBJ2-5; D may be TRBD1 or TRBD2 (5 bases each). Trimming shortened V by 6 bases and J by 1 base, and 10 bases separated the two germline ends. CDR1 is SGHNT and CDR2 is YYREEE in the germline V gene (reference sequence). The CDR3 spans 13 residues. The CDR3 nucleotides read TGTGCCAGCACCCGGGACGGCCAAGAGACCCAGTACTTC. Translating gives CASTRDGQETQYF.

This chain connects TRBV3-1 to TRBJ2-5; D not certain. With 0 bases removed from V and 4 bases from J, the gap between germline ends came to 6 bases. This CDR3 has 13 amino acids. Germline CDR1 LGHDT, CDR2 YNNKEL (reference sequence). CDR3 region: CASSQEEGETQYF. CDR3 nucleotides: TGTGCCAGCAGCCAAGAAGAAGGAGAGACCCAGTACTTC.